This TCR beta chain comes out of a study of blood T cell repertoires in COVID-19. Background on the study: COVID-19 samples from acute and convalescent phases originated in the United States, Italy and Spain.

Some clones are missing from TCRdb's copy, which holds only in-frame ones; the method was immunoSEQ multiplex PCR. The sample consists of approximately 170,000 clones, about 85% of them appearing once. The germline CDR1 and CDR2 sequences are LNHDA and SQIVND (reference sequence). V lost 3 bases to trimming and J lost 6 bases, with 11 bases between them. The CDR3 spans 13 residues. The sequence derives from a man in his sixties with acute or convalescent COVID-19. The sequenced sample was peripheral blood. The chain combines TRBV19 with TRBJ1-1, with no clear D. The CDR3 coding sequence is TGTGCCAGTAGTATTTGGGCATCCGCTGAAGCTTTCTTT. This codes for CASSIWASAEAFF. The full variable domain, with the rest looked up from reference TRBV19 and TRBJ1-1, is DGGITQSPKYLFRKEGQNVTLSCEQNLNHDAMYWYRQDPGQGLRLIYYSQIVNDFQKGDIAEGYSVSREKKESFPLTVTSAQKNPTAFYLCASSIWASAEAFFGQGTRLTVV.